Listed below are T cell receptor beta chains from one sample, sequenced in a study of control samples from healthy donors and cancer patients. Produced via immunoSEQ multiplex PCR; TCRdb's table is partial and in-frame only. The repertoire holds around 19,000 clones, with about four fifths as singletons. The sequenced sample consisted of PBMCs. The receptors originated from a man aged 80 or over with head and neck cancer. Both conserved end residues are part of each CDR3. The order of the fields is V gene, J gene, CDR3 protein.

v_call: TRBV9
j_call: TRBJ1-4
cdr3_aa: CASSRNWATNEKLFF

v_call: TRBV7-9
j_call: TRBJ2-7
cdr3_aa: CASSLFHEQYF

v_call: TRBV24-1
j_call: TRBJ1-2
cdr3_aa: CATSDRSERQGYGYTF

v_call: TRBV5-1
j_call: TRBJ2-7
cdr3_aa: CASSTDRGPHEQYF

v_call: TRBV10-3
j_call: TRBJ2-7
cdr3_aa: CAISGGLAGYEQYF

v_call: TRBV5-4
j_call: TRBJ1-6
cdr3_aa: CASSRDRAGNSPLHF

v_call: TRBV4-1
j_call: TRBJ1-5
cdr3_aa: CASSQVAGGENQPQHF

v_call: TRBV20-1
j_call: TRBJ1-1
cdr3_aa: CSASITGTGNTEAFF

v_call: TRBV19
j_call: TRBJ1-2
cdr3_aa: CASFPGQSYGYTF

v_call: TRBV5-1
j_call: TRBJ2-5
cdr3_aa: CASRTLAGAGETQYF

v_call: TRBV29-1
j_call: TRBJ2-1
cdr3_aa: CSVERANSYNEQFF

v_call: TRBV27
j_call: TRBJ1-2
cdr3_aa: CASGSGVHYGYTF

v_call: TRBV7-6
j_call: TRBJ2-1
cdr3_aa: CASSLVLSYNEQFF

v_call: TRBV11-3
j_call: TRBJ2-6
cdr3_aa: CASSSLYRGLANVLTF

v_call: TRBV9
j_call: TRBJ2-3
cdr3_aa: CASSVAEENTQYF

v_call: TRBV7-9
j_call: TRBJ2-3
cdr3_aa: CASSSTGARDTQYF

v_call: TRBV7-9
j_call: TRBJ1-1
cdr3_aa: CASISGADTEAFF

v_call: TRBV4-3
j_call: TRBJ2-3
cdr3_aa: CASSHGSDTQYF

v_call: TRBV2
j_call: TRBJ1-2
cdr3_aa: CASRVRGEGNNYGYTF

v_call: TRBV21-1
j_call: TRBJ1-1
cdr3_aa: CASSLNTEAFF

v_call: TRBV3-1/TRBV3-2
j_call: TRBJ2-7
cdr3_aa: CASSPSETDGYEQYF

v_call: TRBV23-1
j_call: TRBJ1-3
cdr3_aa: CASSQSPGPNSGNTIYF

v_call: TRBV4-2
j_call: TRBJ1-5
cdr3_aa: CASSQDDDSNQPQHF

v_call: TRBV3-1/TRBV3-2
j_call: TRBJ2-7
cdr3_aa: CASSQVLPGDRGLYEQYF

v_call: TRBV7-3
j_call: TRBJ2-7
cdr3_aa: CASSLNGGEQYF

v_call: TRBV24-1
j_call: TRBJ2-5
cdr3_aa: CATSDPRQGDTETQYF

v_call: TRBV7-9
j_call: TRBJ1-1
cdr3_aa: CASSLEGGNTEAFF

v_call: TRBV7-9
j_call: TRBJ2-3
cdr3_aa: CASSLVQAGTDTQYF

v_call: TRBV29-1
j_call: TRBJ2-5
cdr3_aa: CSADSEASGTQYF

v_call: TRBV27
j_call: TRBJ2-7
cdr3_aa: CASSSPLAGAYEQYF

v_call: TRBV11-2
j_call: TRBJ2-7
cdr3_aa: CASSGLGSYEQYF

v_call: TRBV15
j_call: TRBJ2-5
cdr3_aa: CATSREGQSGQETQYF

v_call: TRBV12-2
j_call: TRBJ1-1
cdr3_aa: CASRITRDSLNTEAFF

v_call: TRBV6-5
j_call: TRBJ2-7
cdr3_aa: CASSYQGQGSYEQYF

v_call: TRBV5-4
j_call: TRBJ1-5
cdr3_aa: CASSRQGDQPQHF

v_call: TRBV21-1
j_call: TRBJ1-3
cdr3_aa: CASSKCPDPTGSGNTIYF

v_call: TRBV10-3
j_call: TRBJ1-2
cdr3_aa: CAISALPGEDGYTF

v_call: TRBV7-6
j_call: TRBJ2-7
cdr3_aa: CASSLALGYEQYF

v_call: TRBV5-1
j_call: TRBJ2-3
cdr3_aa: CASSLSRGASTDTQYF

v_call: TRBV4-1
j_call: TRBJ1-6
cdr3_aa: CASSRSRDRGPSPLHF

v_call: TRBV5-1
j_call: TRBJ1-2
cdr3_aa: CASSLAGQGEGYTF

v_call: TRBV28
j_call: TRBJ2-1
cdr3_aa: CASSPGGGLAGGPSAEGFF

v_call: TRBV7-2
j_call: TRBJ1-6
cdr3_aa: CASSLTPGLSSPLHF

v_call: TRBV18
j_call: TRBJ1-2
cdr3_aa: CARSPGTGEDYGYTF

v_call: TRBV4-2
j_call: TRBJ2-5
cdr3_aa: CASSRSTSGQETQYF

v_call: TRBV20-1
j_call: TRBJ1-1
cdr3_aa: CSASSARVTEAFF